A selection of T cell receptor beta chains follows, all from one sample in a study of blood T cell repertoires in COVID-19. Using immunoSEQ multiplex PCR, the repertoire was profiled, and TCRdb retains in-frame clones only, with some absent. Altogether a few hundred thousand clones are present, 75% to 90% being singletons, with the ten largest covering 3%. Input material: peripheral blood. The receptors come from a woman aged 25 to 39 with active or convalescent COVID-19. Each CDR3 is given with its conserved first and last residue. Each record gives: D gene, clone size, V gene, CDR3 length, J gene, CDR3 protein, CDR3 DNA. A D gene is named only where the DNA matches it firmly. Rows give clone size only sometimes, using once, few, many, or a class for an expanded clone.

D: TRBD1
size: -
V: TRBV6-4
length: 17
J: TRBJ1-6
CDR3: CASSALPGQGRHSPLHF
DNA: TGTGCCAGCAGTGCCCTCCCGGGACAGGGGCGTCATTCACCCCTCCACTTT

D: -
size: -
V: TRBV4-3
length: 14
J: TRBJ2-2
CDR3: CASSQGRNTGELFF
DNA: TGCGCCAGCAGCCAAGGCAGGAACACCGGGGAGCTGTTTTTT

D: -
size: -
V: TRBV18
length: 14
J: TRBJ2-1
CDR3: CASSPPGSYNEQFF
DNA: TGTGCCAGCTCACCCCCGGGCTCCTACAATGAGCAGTTCTTC

D: TRBD1
size: few
V: TRBV20-1
length: 11
J: TRBJ2-7
CDR3: CSARLGQGEYF
DNA: TGCAGTGCTAGACTTGGACAGGGCGAGTACTTC

D: -
size: -
V: TRBV19
length: 14
J: TRBJ2-1
CDR3: CASSIEQGSGEQFF
DNA: TGTGCCAGTAGTATAGAACAGGGTTCTGGCGAGCAGTTCTTC

D: -
size: -
V: TRBV4-3
length: 18
J: TRBJ2-7
CDR3: CASSQERGGTPTDYEQYF
DNA: TGCGCCAGCAGCCAAGAAAGGGGCGGGACCCCTACGGACTACGAGCAGTACTTC

D: -
size: -
V: TRBV28
length: 15
J: TRBJ1-5
CDR3: CASSLLGGGNQPQHF
DNA: TGTGCCAGCAGTTTATTAGGGGGGGGAAATCAGCCCCAGCATTTT

D: -
size: -
V: TRBV5-6
length: 13
J: TRBJ2-1
CDR3: CASSFAWGGEQFF
DNA: TGTGCCAGCAGTTTCGCTTGGGGCGGTGAGCAGTTCTTC

D: TRBD1
size: few
V: TRBV6-6
length: 13
J: TRBJ1-5
CDR3: CASTSQGVQPQHF
DNA: TGTGCCAGCACCAGCCAGGGGGTCCAGCCCCAGCATTTT

D: -
size: -
V: TRBV7-8
length: 15
J: TRBJ1-1
CDR3: CASIPLPGADTEAFF
DNA: TGTGCCAGCATCCCCCTTCCAGGGGCGGACACTGAAGCTTTCTTT

D: -
size: -
V: TRBV5-6
length: 13
J: TRBJ1-1
CDR3: CASSPQGNTEAFF
DNA: TGTGCCAGCAGCCCCCAGGGAAACACTGAAGCTTTCTTT

D: -
size: -
V: TRBV4-3
length: 14
J: TRBJ2-5
CDR3: CASSPPRGWETQYF
DNA: TGCGCCAGCAGCCCCCCAAGGGGATGGGAGACCCAGTACTTC

D: -
size: -
V: TRBV6-2/TRBV6-3
length: 13
J: TRBJ2-5
CDR3: CASSYPGVAPEYF
DNA: TGTGCCAGCAGTTACCCAGGGGTCGCTCCGGAGTACTTC

D: -
size: -
V: TRBV19
length: 15
J: TRBJ1-5
CDR3: CASSIDGQGNQPQHF
DNA: TGTGCCAGTAGTATAGATGGGCAGGGGAATCAGCCCCAGCATTTT

D: -
size: -
V: TRBV19
length: 11
J: TRBJ1-1
CDR3: CASSIQVEAFF
DNA: TGTGCCAGTAGTATCCAGGTTGAAGCTTTCTTT

D: TRBD2
size: -
V: TRBV9
length: 14
J: TRBJ2-3
CDR3: CASSQTSGGDTQYF
DNA: TGTGCCAGCAGCCAGACTAGCGGGGGAGATACGCAGTATTTT

D: TRBD1
size: -
V: TRBV7-8
length: 15
J: TRBJ1-4
CDR3: CASSSDRRASEKLFF
DNA: TGTGCCAGCAGCTCGGACAGGCGAGCGTCTGAAAAACTGTTTTTT

D: -
size: -
V: TRBV18
length: 16
J: TRBJ1-2
CDR3: CASSPEMARLNYGYTF
DNA: TGTGCCAGCTCACCGGAGATGGCGAGATTAAACTATGGCTACACCTTC

D: -
size: few
V: TRBV4-2
length: 14
J: TRBJ2-1
CDR3: CASSQPHQYNEQFF
DNA: TGTGCCAGCAGCCAACCCCACCAGTACAATGAGCAGTTCTTC

D: -
size: -
V: TRBV3-1/TRBV3-2
length: 15
J: TRBJ1-1
CDR3: CASSPEGLMNTEAFF
DNA: TGTGCCAGCAGCCCAGAGGGACTCATGAACACTGAAGCTTTCTTT

D: -
size: -
V: TRBV5-6
length: 14
J: TRBJ2-7
CDR3: CASSDIGGPYEQYF
DNA: TGTGCCAGCAGCGATATTGGGGGCCCCTACGAGCAGTACTTC

D: TRBD1
size: -
V: TRBV5-1
length: 16
J: TRBJ2-2
CDR3: CASRWDSHSNTGELFF
DNA: TGCGCCAGCAGGTGGGACAGCCATTCAAACACCGGGGAGCTGTTTTTT

D: TRBD1
size: -
V: TRBV5-1
length: 16
J: TRBJ1-1
CDR3: CASSLGTGGVGTEAFF
DNA: TGCGCCAGCAGCTTGGGAACAGGGGGCGTGGGCACTGAAGCTTTCTTT

D: -
size: -
V: TRBV13
length: 13
J: TRBJ2-1
CDR3: CASSFLRGNEQFF
DNA: TGTGCCAGCAGCTTCCTCCGGGGGAATGAGCAGTTCTTC

D: -
size: -
V: TRBV6-5
length: 14
J: TRBJ1-6
CDR3: CASRRSSYNSPLHF
DNA: TGTGCCAGCAGGCGGAGCTCCTATAATTCACCCCTCCACTTT

D: TRBD1
size: -
V: TRBV28
length: 16
J: TRBJ2-7
CDR3: CASSLRPGGRAYEQYF
DNA: TGTGCCAGCAGTTTAAGGCCAGGGGGTCGGGCCTACGAGCAGTACTTC

D: TRBD1
size: -
V: TRBV19
length: 14
J: TRBJ1-1
CDR3: CASSMDRLNTEAFF
DNA: TGTGCCAGTAGTATGGACAGGTTGAACACTGAAGCTTTCTTT

D: TRBD1
size: few
V: TRBV6-4
length: 15
J: TRBJ2-1
CDR3: CASSLDRASSNEQFF
DNA: TGTGCCAGCAGCCTCGACAGGGCTTCTTCCAATGAGCAGTTCTTC

D: -
size: -
V: TRBV7-8
length: 14
J: TRBJ1-5
CDR3: CASSTQGGNQPQHF
DNA: TGTGCCAGCAGCACTCAAGGGGGCAATCAGCCCCAGCATTTT

D: TRBD1
size: -
V: TRBV7-3
length: 14
J: TRBJ1-6
CDR3: CASSDRGPNSPLHF
DNA: TGTGCCAGCAGCGACAGGGGGCCGAATTCACCCCTCCACTTT

D: TRBD1
size: once
V: TRBV5-1
length: 15
J: TRBJ1-2
CDR3: CASSFQTGGSYGYTF
DNA: TGCGCCAGCAGCTTTCAGACAGGGGGGAGCTATGGCTACACCTTC

D: TRBD2
size: -
V: TRBV5-5
length: 14
J: TRBJ2-3
CDR3: CASSPPGGSDTQYF
DNA: TGTGCCAGCAGCCCACCGGGAGGCTCGGATACGCAGTATTTT

D: TRBD1
size: once
V: TRBV7-9
length: 16
J: TRBJ1-2
CDR3: CASSASGTGVYYGYTF
DNA: TGTGCCAGCAGCGCGTCCGGGACAGGGGTGTACTATGGCTACACCTTC

D: TRBD1
size: -
V: TRBV28
length: 15
J: TRBJ1-5
CDR3: CASSTPGQGGQPQHF
DNA: TGTGCCAGCAGTACACCTGGACAGGGAGGCCAGCCCCAGCATTTT

D: -
size: -
V: TRBV27
length: 12
J: TRBJ2-3
CDR3: CASSARSGTQYF
DNA: TGTGCCAGCAGTGCACGTTCGGGTACGCAGTATTTT

D: -
size: -
V: TRBV15
length: 12
J: TRBJ1-2
CDR3: CATSRGVDGYTF
DNA: TGTGCCACCAGCAGAGGAGTAGATGGCTACACCTTC

D: TRBD2
size: once
V: TRBV9
length: 15
J: TRBJ2-7
CDR3: CASSPTRQAGGEQYF
DNA: TGTGCCAGCAGCCCCACCCGACAGGCGGGGGGAGAGCAGTACTTC

D: -
size: once
V: TRBV12-3/TRBV12-4
length: 12
J: TRBJ1-2
CDR3: CASSPSLYGYTF
DNA: TGTGCCAGCAGCCCTTCACTCTATGGCTACACCTTC

D: -
size: -
V: TRBV25-1
length: 15
J: TRBJ1-2
CDR3: CASSEVRGRSYGYTF
DNA: TGTGCCAGCAGTGAGGTTAGGGGAAGGAGCTATGGCTACACCTTC

D: -
size: -
V: TRBV6-5
length: 15
J: TRBJ2-7
CDR3: CASDLTAGRPYEQYF
DNA: TGTGCCAGCGACCTAACGGCGGGACGACCTTACGAGCAGTACTTC

D: -
size: -
V: TRBV15
length: 15
J: TRBJ1-5
CDR3: CATSRDRGGRQPQHF
DNA: TGTGCCACCAGCAGAGATAGGGGGGGCCGTCAGCCCCAGCATTTT

D: TRBD2
size: -
V: TRBV5-1
length: 14
J: TRBJ2-7
CDR3: CASSTTSGGGEQYF
DNA: TGCGCCAGCAGCACGACTAGCGGGGGAGGGGAGCAGTACTTC

D: TRBD2
size: -
V: TRBV4-3
length: 15
J: TRBJ2-7
CDR3: CASSQVLAGTYEQYF
DNA: TGCGCCAGCAGCCAAGTCCTAGCGGGTACCTACGAGCAGTACTTC

D: -
size: -
V: TRBV6-2/TRBV6-3
length: 16
J: TRBJ2-1
CDR3: CASSYSLSGFYNEQFF
DNA: TGTGCCAGCAGTTATAGCTTGTCAGGGTTTTACAATGAGCAGTTCTTC

D: TRBD1
size: -
V: TRBV5-1
length: 15
J: TRBJ1-5
CDR3: CASSRDSSSNQPQHF
DNA: TGCGCCAGCAGCCGGGACAGTAGTAGCAATCAGCCCCAGCATTTT

D: TRBD2
size: -
V: TRBV11-2
length: 16
J: TRBJ2-5
CDR3: CASSLGLAASQETQYF
DNA: TGTGCCAGCAGCTTAGGGCTAGCGGCAAGCCAAGAGACCCAGTACTTC

D: -
size: once
V: TRBV25-1
length: 12
J: TRBJ2-1
CDR3: CASSGLTGLRFF
DNA: TGTGCCAGCAGTGGTCTAACAGGGTTACGGTTCTTC

D: -
size: -
V: TRBV7-9
length: 15
J: TRBJ1-4
CDR3: CASSSRDTGTEKLFF
DNA: TGTGCCAGCAGCTCCCGGGACACGGGGACTGAAAAACTGTTTTTT

D: -
size: -
V: TRBV6-6
length: 14
J: TRBJ1-1
CDR3: CASSYRQENTEAFF
DNA: TGTGCCAGCAGTTACCGGCAGGAGAACACTGAAGCTTTCTTT

D: -
size: few
V: TRBV6-2/TRBV6-3
length: 13
J: TRBJ1-2
CDR3: CASSSRGFGGYTF
DNA: TGTGCCAGCAGTTCTAGGGGCTTCGGGGGCTACACCTTC

D: -
size: few
V: TRBV2
length: 13
J: TRBJ1-2
CDR3: CASREASGYGYTF
DNA: TGTGCCAGCAGGGAAGCGTCGGGCTATGGCTACACCTTC

D: -
size: -
V: TRBV24-1
length: 14
J: TRBJ1-2
CDR3: CATSDPRGNYGYTF
DNA: TGTGCCACCAGTGACCCGAGAGGAAACTATGGCTACACCTTC

D: TRBD1
size: -
V: TRBV5-1
length: 15
J: TRBJ2-5
CDR3: CASSLGGQLQETQYF
DNA: TGCGCCAGCAGCTTGGGGGGACAGCTCCAAGAGACCCAGTACTTC

D: TRBD1
size: -
V: TRBV7-3
length: 15
J: TRBJ2-7
CDR3: CASSLNSQGGHEQYF
DNA: TGTGCCAGCAGCTTAAACTCACAGGGGGGCCACGAGCAGTACTTC

D: TRBD1
size: few
V: TRBV19
length: 12
J: TRBJ1-2
CDR3: CASRGTGDGYTF
DNA: TGTGCCAGTAGGGGGACAGGGGATGGCTACACCTTC

D: TRBD1
size: -
V: TRBV25-1
length: 14
J: TRBJ1-1
CDR3: CASRSTGMNTEAFF
DNA: TGTGCCAGCAGGTCGACAGGGATGAACACTGAAGCTTTCTTT

D: -
size: -
V: TRBV15
length: 15
J: TRBJ1-5
CDR3: CATSREQGNNQPQHF
DNA: TGTGCCACCAGCAGAGAGCAGGGTAACAATCAGCCCCAGCATTTT